Below, one TCR beta chain is given with its context. At least ten counts were recorded for this clonotype. Its antigen remains unidentified. Base quality data are lacking; no much larger clone is found one base away. The CDR3 starts with the cysteine, ends with the phenylalanine, and has 16 residues. Just the 48-base CDR3 DNA is kept, in frame starting at base 1. Via the germline V gene, CDR1 is MNHEY and CDR2 SVGAGI. Trimming leaves V shorter by 2 bases and J shorter by 9 bases, with the junction holding 12 bases beyond the gene matches. The entry originates in a study of blood T cells in healthy people across ages (dated by TCRdb to 2013 to 2016). About the study as a whole: In model experiments, roughly one uniquely barcoded TCR beta cDNA molecule per two T cells was captured by template switching. Four age groups were formed from the donors: young (average around 15 years), middle-aged (roughly 38), aged (approximately 60) and long-lived (roughly 81). Two additional independent replicas of 1 million unique cDNA reads from the same blood draw were analyzed for two donors (one aged 18 to 29 and one aged 80 or older). Using deep sequencing normalized with unique cDNA molecular identifiers, the study measured how TCR beta repertoire diversity changes with age. To avoid experimental bias, donors of different ages were spread randomly across the sequencing lanes. What the authors observed across the whole study: Because profiling used bulk unsorted PBMCs, naive and antigen-experienced compartments could not be compared conclusively. Compared with the aged group, the long-lived group had more naive CD4+ T cells, fewer expanded clones and increased TCR diversity, suggesting age selection. Observed TCR beta diversity per million T cells fell roughly linearly with age, and a significant reduction was already apparent by age roughly 41. The CMV infection status of donors was not known, potentially confounding age-related changes in expanded clonotypes. Total diversity estimates from one million sequenced T cells were considered lower bounds and underestimates. The percentage of naive T cells measured by flow cytometry correlated strongly with observed TCR beta diversity.

Systemically healthy Caucasian individuals from Russia, 39 in total and aged about 6 to 95 years, were included as donors. Each donor gave ten milliliters of peripheral blood, drawn into EDTA-treated Vacutainer tubes. Ficoll-Paque density-gradient centrifugation was used to isolate PBMCs, with at least 7 million per sample. Total RNA, at least 6 micrograms per sample, was extracted from PBMCs with Trizol reagent. The percentages of naive CD45RAhigh/CD27high T cells were determined by flow cytometry on a PBMC aliquot from every donor. The library was produced with 5' RACE. For sequencing, an Illumina HiSeq 2500 was employed. A second PCR of roughly 7 to 12 cycles was performed with a sample-barcoded 5' primer and a J-beta primer mix. A unique molecular identifier was introduced onto each TCR beta cDNA molecule by a template-switch 5' adaptor carrying 12 random nucleotides. Each sample yielded at least 2.5 million CDR3-containing paired-end reads. All of the RNA was converted into first-strand cDNA using the Mint cDNA synthesis kit, with a TRBC-specific oligonucleotide serving as the primer. All cDNA was treated with uracil-DNA glycosylase and then went through a first 18-cycle PCR with the universal primers M1SS and BC2_uni_R. The published analysis was carried out like this. For normalization, 1 million high-quality reads were randomly selected from each sample, with every read carrying a distinct molecular identifier. Instead of being binned into consensus sequences, reads with shared molecular identifiers were discarded. MiTCR, set to a Q25 quality threshold and the strictest error-elimination algorithm, was used for CDR3 identification, clonotype clustering and error correction. A nonparametric unseen species model with Euler transformation was used to estimate lower-bound total TCR beta diversity. TCRdb ran its own pipeline on the public reads, namely fastp trimming at Q25 and MiXCR clone calling, and kept in-frame beta chains. Rows are combined by CDR3 protein, so each entry shows the most common genes and DNA. The V and J calls come from TCRdb's annotation, not from the publication. A total of hundreds of thousands of distinct CDR3 sequences appear in this sample, approximately 52% of them only once. Approximately 12% of the sample is in the top ten clones.

Input material: blood. Recombination joined TRBV6-5 with TRBJ2-1; TRBD1 matches 8 bases in the middle. The sequence came from a woman of 80 years or more in good health. The CDR3 reads CASSYNRGNLGGEQFF. The DNA sequence is given as TGTGCCAGCAGTTACAACAGGGGGAACCTAGGAGGTGAGCAGTTCTTC.